This TCR beta chain appears in the sequencing data of a study of CD8 T cells in Susac syndrome. The study, taken as a whole, reports: The study acknowledged a relatively small number of individuals in its TCR sequencing and HLA analysis.

RNA totalling roughly 0.5 to 1 ug underwent reverse transcription with random hexamers. One entry per CDR3 protein results from TCRdb running MiXCR on the immunoSEQ multiplex PCR reads. The sample shows 95,000 to 150,000 distinct CDR3 sequences, about 94% of them seen only once. A note on this clonotype: Its antigen is not identified.

Per the germline V gene, CDR1 is SGHRS and CDR2 is YFSETQ. Trimming removed 0 bases from V and 0 bases from J, with 12 bases in between. The CDR3 runs to 16 residues. This receptor was taken from a human donor with Susac syndrome. The sequencing input was CD8+ T cells from PBMCs. The gene calls are TRBV5-1 and TRBJ1-2; D call uncertain. CDR3 coding DNA: TGCGCCAGCAGCTTGGATCCGACGGGCCCTAACTATGGCTACACCTTC. Translation: CASSLDPTGPNYGYTF.